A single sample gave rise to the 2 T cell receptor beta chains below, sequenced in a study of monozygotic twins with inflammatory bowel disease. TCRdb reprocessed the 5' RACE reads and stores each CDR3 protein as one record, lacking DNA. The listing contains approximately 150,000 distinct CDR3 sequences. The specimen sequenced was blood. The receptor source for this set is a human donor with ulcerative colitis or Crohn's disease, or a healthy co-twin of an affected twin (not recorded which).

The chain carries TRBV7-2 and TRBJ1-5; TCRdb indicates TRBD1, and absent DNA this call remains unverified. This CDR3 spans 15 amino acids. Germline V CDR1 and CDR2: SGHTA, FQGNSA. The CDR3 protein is CASSLRRGQGQPQHF. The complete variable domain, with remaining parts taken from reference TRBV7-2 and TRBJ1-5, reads GAGVSQSPSNKVTEKGKDVELRCDPISGHTALYWYRQSLGQGLEFLIYFQGNSAPDKSGLPSDRFSAERTGGSVSTLTIQRTQQEDSAVYLCASSLRRGQGQPQHFGDGTRLSIL.

The chain's CDR3 is CASSRQGRGTEAFF. The chain couples TRBV5-5 to TRBJ1-1; TCRdb indicates TRBD1, and absent DNA this call remains unverified. The CDR3 runs 14 residues. From germline, CDR1 is SGHKS and CDR2 YYEKEE (reference sequence).